This T cell receptor (beta chain) was found in a study of technical replicates of blood from a few donors. V was cut by 2 bases and J by 5 bases, with 15 bases left in between. This CDR3 has 15 residues. Germline values: CDR1 SGHNT, CDR2 YENEEA. The protocol was immunoSEQ multiplex PCR, while the TCRdb copy is restricted to in-frame clones and leaves out a portion. The sample shows more than 90,000 clones, 95% of them seen only once. This clonotype was obtained from a human donor in good health. This chain uses TRBV11-3 with TRBJ1-2; the D gene is possibly TRBD1 (5 bases). Sequenced material: T cells isolated from PBMCs. The CDR3 DNA reads as TGTGCCAGCAGCTTAACATCCAGGGAAGGTTATGGCTACACCTTC. Translating gives CASSLTSREGYGYTF. Using reference TRBV11-3 and TRBJ1-2 for the parts outside the CDR3, the full variable domain is EAGVVQSPRYKIIEKKQPVAFWCNPISGHNTLYWYLQNLGQGPELLIRYENEEAVDDSQLPKDRFSAERLKGVDSTLKIQPAELGDSAVYLCASSLTSREGYGYTFGSGTRLTVV.